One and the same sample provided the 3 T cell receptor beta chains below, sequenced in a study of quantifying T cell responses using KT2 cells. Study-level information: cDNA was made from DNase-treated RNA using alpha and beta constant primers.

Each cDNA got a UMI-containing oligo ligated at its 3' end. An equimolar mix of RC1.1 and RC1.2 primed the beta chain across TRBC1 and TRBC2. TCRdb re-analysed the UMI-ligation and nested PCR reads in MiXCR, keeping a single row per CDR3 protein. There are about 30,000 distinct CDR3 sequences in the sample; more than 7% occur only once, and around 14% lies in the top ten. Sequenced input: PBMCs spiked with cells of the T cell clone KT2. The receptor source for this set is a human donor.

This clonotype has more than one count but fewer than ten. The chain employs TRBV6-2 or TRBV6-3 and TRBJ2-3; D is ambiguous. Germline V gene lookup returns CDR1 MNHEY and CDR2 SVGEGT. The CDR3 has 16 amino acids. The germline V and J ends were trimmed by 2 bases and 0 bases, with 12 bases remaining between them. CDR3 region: CASSYAVHPSTDTQYF. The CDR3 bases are TGTGCCAGCAGTTACGCCGTACATCCTAGCACAGATACGCAGTATTTT.

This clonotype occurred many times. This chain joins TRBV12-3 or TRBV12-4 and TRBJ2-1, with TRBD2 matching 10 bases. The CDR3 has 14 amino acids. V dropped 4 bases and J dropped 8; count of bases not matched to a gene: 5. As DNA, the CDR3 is TGTGCCAGCAGTTCTAGCGGGAGCTTAGATGAGCAGTTCTTC. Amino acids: CASSSSGSLDEQFF.

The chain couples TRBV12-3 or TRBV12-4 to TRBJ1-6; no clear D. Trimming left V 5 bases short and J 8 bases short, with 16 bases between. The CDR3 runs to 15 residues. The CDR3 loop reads CASSTTGSGDSPLHF. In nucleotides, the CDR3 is TGTGCCAGCAGTACGACCGGGTCCGGGGATTCACCCCTCCACTTT.